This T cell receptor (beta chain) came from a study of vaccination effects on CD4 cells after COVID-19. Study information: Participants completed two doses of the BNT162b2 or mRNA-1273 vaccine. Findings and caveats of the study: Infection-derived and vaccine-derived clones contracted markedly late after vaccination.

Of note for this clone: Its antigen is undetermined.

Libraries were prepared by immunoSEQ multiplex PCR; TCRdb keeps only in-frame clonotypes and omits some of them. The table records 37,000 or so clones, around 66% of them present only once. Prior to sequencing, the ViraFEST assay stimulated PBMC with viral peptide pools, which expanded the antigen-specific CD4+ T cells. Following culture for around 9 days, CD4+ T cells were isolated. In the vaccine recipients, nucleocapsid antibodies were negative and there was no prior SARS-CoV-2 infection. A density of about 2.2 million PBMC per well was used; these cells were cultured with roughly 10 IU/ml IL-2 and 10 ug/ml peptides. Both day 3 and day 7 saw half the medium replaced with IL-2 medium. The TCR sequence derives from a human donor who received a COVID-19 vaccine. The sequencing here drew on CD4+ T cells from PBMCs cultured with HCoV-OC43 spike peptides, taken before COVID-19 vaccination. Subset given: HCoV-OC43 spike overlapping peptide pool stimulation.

CDR3 DNA: TGTGCCAGCAGCTCAGGGGGGGCCACAGATACGCAGTATTTT. It yields the protein CASSSGGATDTQYF. The rearrangement uses TRBV7-8 and TRBJ2-3; D tentatively reads TRBD1 or TRBD2 (7 bases each). The V gene lost 4 bases and the J gene lost 2 bases, with 10 bases spanning the gap. CDR1 and CDR2 from the germline V gene are SGHVS and FQNEAQ. The CDR3 sequence is 14 residues long.